Sequencing of this TCR beta chain was carried out in a study of graft-versus-host responses after intestinal transplantation. Study as a whole: Among the recipients, all got anti-thymocyte globulin induction and then tacrolimus and steroids for around three years. Broader study findings: Early post-transplant falls in HvG clones accompanied the peak levels of circulating GvH clones. Individuals carrying graft-donor T cell macrochimerism showed high graft-versus-host to host-versus-graft clonal ratios in allografts. Recipient marrow contained GvH clones, some of which appeared first in ileum or blood.

To note about this clone: Its specificity is unknown.

Germline V gene data show CDR1 as SGDLS and CDR2 as YYNGEE. The CDR3 runs to 18 residues. V was pared by 4 bases and J by 1 base, with 21 bases between. Clones were read by immunoSEQ multiplex PCR, and TCRdb kept only the in-frame ones, dropping some. Of approximately 9,600 clones listed, nearly 95% are singletons. The chain links TRBV9 to TRBJ1-3; possible D gene TRBD1, 6 bases. The sample consisted of PBMCs, taken roughly 45 days after intestinal transplantation. The sequence was obtained from a human patient who received an intestinal transplant, so some T cells may come from the graft donor. CDR3 amino acids: CASSPRPRGGFSGNTIYF. Written as DNA, the CDR3 is TGTGCCAGCAGCCCACGCCCCAGGGGAGGCTTTTCTGGAAACACCATATATTTT.